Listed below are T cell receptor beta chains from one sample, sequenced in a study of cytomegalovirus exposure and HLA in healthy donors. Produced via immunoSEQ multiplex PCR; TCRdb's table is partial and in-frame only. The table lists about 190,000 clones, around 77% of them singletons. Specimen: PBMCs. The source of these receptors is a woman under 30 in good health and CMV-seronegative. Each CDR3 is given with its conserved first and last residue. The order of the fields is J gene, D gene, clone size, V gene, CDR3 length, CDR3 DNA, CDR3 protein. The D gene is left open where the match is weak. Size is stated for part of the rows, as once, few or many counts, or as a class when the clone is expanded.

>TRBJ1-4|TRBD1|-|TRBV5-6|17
TGTGCCAGCAGCGGTAACCCAGGGGGCAGAACTAATGAAAAACTGTTTTTT
CASSGNPGGRTNEKLFF
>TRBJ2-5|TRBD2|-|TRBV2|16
TGTGCCAGCAGGGGACTAGCGGGGGGGCCCACAGAGACCCAGTACTTC
CASRGLAGGPTETQYF
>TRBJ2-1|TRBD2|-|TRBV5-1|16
TGCGCCAGCAGCTTGGAAATTGCTAGCGGGAGAGGTGAGCAGTTCTTC
CASSLEIASGRGEQFF
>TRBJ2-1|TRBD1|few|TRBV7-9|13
TGTGCCAGCAGCATCCGACAGGGGAATGAGCAGTTCTTC
CASSIRQGNEQFF
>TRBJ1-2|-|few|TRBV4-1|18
TGCGCCAGCAGCCAAGCTCATTTGAGTTTTGACAGAGACTATGGCTACACCTTC
CASSQAHLSFDRDYGYTF
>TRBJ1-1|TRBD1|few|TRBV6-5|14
TGTGCCAGCAGTCAAGACAGGGCGAACACTGAAGCTTTCTTT
CASSQDRANTEAFF
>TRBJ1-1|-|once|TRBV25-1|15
TGTGCCAGCAGTGAATGGGGAGGGAGAGAGGCTGAAGCTTTCTTT
CASSEWGGREAEAFF
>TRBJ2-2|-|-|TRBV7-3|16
TGTGCCAGCAGCCAGGGGGCGGGAGCGAACACCGGGGAGCTGTTTTTT
CASSQGAGANTGELFF
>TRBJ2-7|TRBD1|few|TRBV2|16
TGTGCCAGCAGTGAACCCCCTTGGGACAGAACCTACGAGCAGTACTTC
CASSEPPWDRTYEQYF
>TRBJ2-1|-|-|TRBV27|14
TGTGCCAGCAGTCTGGGACTTGCCCTCAATGAGCAGTTCTTC
CASSLGLALNEQFF
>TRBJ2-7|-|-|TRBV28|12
TGTGCCAGCTCATATGAGGGTTACGAGCAGTACTTC
CASSYEGYEQYF
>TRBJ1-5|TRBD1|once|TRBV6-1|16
TGTGCCAGCAGTGACGTTTTTGACAGGGGGCACCAGCCCCAGCATTTT
CASSDVFDRGHQPQHF
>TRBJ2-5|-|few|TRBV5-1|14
TGCGCCAGCAGCGACTTAGGACAGCAAGAGACCCAGTACTTC
CASSDLGQQETQYF
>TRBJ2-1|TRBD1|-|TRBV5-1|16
TGCGCCAGCAGTTTTGTGTGGGGACAGGGCGACAATGAGCAGTTCTTC
CASSFVWGQGDNEQFF
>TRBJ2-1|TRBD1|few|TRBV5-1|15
TGCGCCAGCCGGGACAGCGTTGAAGACTACAATGAGCAGTTCTTC
CASRDSVEDYNEQFF
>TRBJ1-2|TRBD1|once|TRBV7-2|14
TGTGCCAGCAGCCGGGACAGGAAGAACTATGGCTACACCTTC
CASSRDRKNYGYTF
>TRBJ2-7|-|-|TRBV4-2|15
TGTGCCAGCAGCCAAGAACAGAACACACTCTACGAGCAGTACTTC
CASSQEQNTLYEQYF
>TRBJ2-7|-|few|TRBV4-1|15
TGCGCCAGCAGCCAAGGACAGTTAGGCTCCTACGAGCAGTACTTC
CASSQGQLGSYEQYF
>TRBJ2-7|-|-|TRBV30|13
TGTGCCTGGAGATTCCGGGAGTCTAACGAGCAGTACTTC
CAWRFRESNEQYF
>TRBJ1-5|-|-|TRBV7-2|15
TGTGCCAGCAGCTTAGCGCCGACAAGCAATCAGCCCCAGCATTTT
CASSLAPTSNQPQHF
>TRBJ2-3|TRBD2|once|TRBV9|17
TGTGCCAGCAGCGAAGATAGCGGGGGGGGATACACAGATACGCAGTATTTT
CASSEDSGGGYTDTQYF
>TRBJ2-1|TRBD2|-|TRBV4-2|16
TGTGCCAGCAGCCGGACTGGGACTAGCGGGGGGAATGAGCAGTTCTTC
CASSRTGTSGGNEQFF
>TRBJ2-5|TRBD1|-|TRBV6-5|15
TGTGCCAGCAGTTTGTCCGGGACAGACAAAGAGACCCAGTACTTC
CASSLSGTDKETQYF
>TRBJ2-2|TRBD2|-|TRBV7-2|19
TGTGCCAGCAGCTACCCAACTAGCGGGGTCTCGACTTACACCGGGGAGCTGTTTTTT
CASSYPTSGVSTYTGELFF
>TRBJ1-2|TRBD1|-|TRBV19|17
TGTGCCAGTAGTCCCCTCGGGACAGGGAAAGCTAACTATGGCTACACCTTC
CASSPLGTGKANYGYTF
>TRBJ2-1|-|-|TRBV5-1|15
TGCGCCAGCAGCTTGGTGCCTAGCAGTAGAGATGAGCAGTTCTTC
CASSLVPSSRDEQFF
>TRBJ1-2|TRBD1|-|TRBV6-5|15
TGTGCCAGCAGAGACGGGACAGGGGGCCCCTATGGCTACACCTTC
CASRDGTGGPYGYTF
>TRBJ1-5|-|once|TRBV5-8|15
TGTGCCAGCAGCTGGAGGGCGGAAAACTATCATCCCCAGCATTTT
CASSWRAENYHPQHF
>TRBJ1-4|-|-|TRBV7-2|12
TGTGCCAGCAGCACCCGGGGAGAAAAACTGTTTTTT
CASSTRGEKLFF
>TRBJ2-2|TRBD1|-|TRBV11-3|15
TGTGCCAGCAGCGCGGGACAGGGAAACACCGGGGAGCTGTTTTTT
CASSAGQGNTGELFF
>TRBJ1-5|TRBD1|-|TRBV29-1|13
TGCAGCGTTGGGACAGGGGATAATCAGCCCCAGCATTTT
CSVGTGDNQPQHF
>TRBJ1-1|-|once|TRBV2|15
TGTGCCAGCAGTAGAGACGGGACAACGATCACTGAAGCTTTCTTT
CASSRDGTTITEAFF
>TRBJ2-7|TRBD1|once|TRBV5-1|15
TGCGCCAGCAGCCGCGCCGGGACCACAGGGGGCGAGCAGTACTTC
CASSRAGTTGGEQYF
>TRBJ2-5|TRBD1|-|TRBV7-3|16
TGTGCCAGCAGCTTAACGGGGACAGGGGGCGGTGAGACCCAGTACTTC
CASSLTGTGGGETQYF
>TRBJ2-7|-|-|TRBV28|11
TGTGCCAGCAGGGCACCCCCTCAGCAGTACTTC
CASRAPPQQYF
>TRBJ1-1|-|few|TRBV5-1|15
TGCGCCAGCAGCTTGGGATCGGGGTTCAACACTGAAGCTTTCTTT
CASSLGSGFNTEAFF
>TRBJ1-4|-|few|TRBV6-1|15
TGTGCCAGCAGTGAAGACACGAATCCTAATGAAAAACTGTTTTTT
CASSEDTNPNEKLFF
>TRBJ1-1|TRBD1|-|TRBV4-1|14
TGCGCCAGCAGCCCAGACAGGGTTTTGACTGAAGCTTTCTTT
CASSPDRVLTEAFF
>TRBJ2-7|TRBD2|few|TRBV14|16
TGTGCCAGCAGCCCTACTACCGGGACTAGCGGAGCCGAGCAGTACTTC
CASSPTTGTSGAEQYF
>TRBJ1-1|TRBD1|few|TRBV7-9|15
TGTGCCAGCAGCTCCCCAGGGACAGGGGTTACTGAAGCTTTCTTT
CASSSPGTGVTEAFF
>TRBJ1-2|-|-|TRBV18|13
TGTGCCAGCTCACCTCAAGGGGAAGAGGGCTACACCTTC
CASSPQGEEGYTF
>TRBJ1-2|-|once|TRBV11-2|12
TGTGCCAGCAGCCAGGGGACCAAGGGCTACACCTTC
CASSQGTKGYTF
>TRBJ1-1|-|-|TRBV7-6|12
TGTGCCAGCAGCTTCCTGGAGGGTGAAGCTTTCTTT
CASSFLEGEAFF
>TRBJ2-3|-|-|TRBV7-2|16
TGTGCCAGCAGCTTAGAGGGCAGGGTACTCACAGATACGCAGTATTTT
CASSLEGRVLTDTQYF
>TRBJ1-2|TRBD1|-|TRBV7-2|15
TGTGCCAGCAGCCGTAGGACAGGGGAATCGCGGGGCTACACCTTC
CASSRRTGESRGYTF
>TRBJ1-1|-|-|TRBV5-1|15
TGCGCCAGCAGCTTGGTCCAGGGGACGGGCACTGAAGCTTTCTTT
CASSLVQGTGTEAFF
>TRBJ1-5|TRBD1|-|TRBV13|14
TGTGCCAGCAGCATTCAGGGGGGCAATCAGCCCCAGCATTTT
CASSIQGGNQPQHF
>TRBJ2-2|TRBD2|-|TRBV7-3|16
TGTGCCAGCAGCTTAACAGCGGGAGGGAGTGGCGGGGAGCTGTTTTTT
CASSLTAGGSGGELFF
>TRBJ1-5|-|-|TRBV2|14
TGTGCCAGCAGTGAAGACGGCGGCGCGAAGCCCCAGCATTTT
CASSEDGGAKPQHF
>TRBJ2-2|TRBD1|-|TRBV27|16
TGTGCCAGCAGTCGAGGGACAGGGCGGAACACCGGGGAGCTGTTTTTT
CASSRGTGRNTGELFF
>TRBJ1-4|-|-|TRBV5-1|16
TGCGCCAGCAGCTTGGGCCAACAGGGAGTTAATGAAAAACTGTTTTTT
CASSLGQQGVNEKLFF
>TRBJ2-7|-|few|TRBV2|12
TGTGCCAGCAGTCTAACTAGCTACGAGCAGTACTTC
CASSLTSYEQYF